The following is a TCR beta chain sequence with its context. The antigen remains unidentified. A multiplex PCR was run with 60 Vbeta primers and 13 Jbeta primers. Libraries were prepared by immunoSEQ multiplex PCR; TCRdb keeps only in-frame clonotypes and omits some of them. This sample carries roughly 130,000 clones, around 80% of them seen once, and the ten largest clones take 2.5% to 3.5%. The data belong to a study of cytomegalovirus exposure and HLA in healthy donors. As for the study in general: For the roughly 400 genotyped donors, 80% to 90% fell within the Caucasian-associated ancestry cluster.

General study findings and limits: The study labeled fewer than 200 TCR beta chains cytomegalovirus-associated. A later analysis reportedly found that, within productive TCRs, an Asian-associated ancestry cluster had fewer N-insertions than the mean observed across the 666 donors. There were some public TCRs occurring in many donors, but most TCR sequences were rare.

Germline values: CDR1 MNHEY, CDR2 SMNVEV (reference sequence). CDR3 length equals 15 residues. V dropped 7 bases and J dropped 4; count of bases not matched to a gene: 12. The receptor comes from a woman aged 18 to 35 in good health and CMV-seropositive. The J gene is TRBJ2-7, the V gene TRBV27, with 8 bases aligning to TRBD1. Input material: PBMCs. In DNA form, the CDR3 reads TGTGCCAGCAAGCCCGGACAGGGAGAAGGATACGAGCAGTACTTC. As protein: CASKPGQGEGYEQYF.